These 10 T cell receptor beta chains were all obtained from the same sample, sequenced in a study of vaccination effects on CD4 cells after COVID-19. The data were produced by immunoSEQ multiplex PCR, yet TCRdb's version contains in-frame clones alone and is incomplete. The profile covers roughly 30,000 clones, with about 74% appearing a single time and about 15% taken by the ten largest. Subsequent to a culture period of around 10 days, CD4+ T cells were isolated. Participants each got two BNT162b2 or mRNA-1273 vaccine doses. Their cognate antigens are unknown. Specimen: CD4+ T cells from PBMCs cultured without peptide, collected after COVID-19 vaccination. The receptors here all came from a human donor who received a COVID-19 vaccine.

The chain employs TRBV29-1 and TRBJ1-1; D ambiguous. CDR1 is SQVTM, CDR2 ANQGSEA, per germline. The length of the CDR3 is 12 residues. Trimming shortened V by 4 bases and J by 3 bases, and 9 bases separated the two germline ends. CDR3 sequence reads: CSVVRGYTEAFF. The CDR3 DNA reads TGCAGCGTTGTTAGAGGGTACACTGAAGCTTTCTTT.

This rearrangement joins TRBV5-1 to TRBJ2-6, with D uncertain. The length of the CDR3 is 16 residues. Trimming left V 2 bases short and J 2 bases short, with 11 bases between. CDR1 and CDR2 from the germline V gene are SGHRS and YFSETQ. The CDR3 is CASSFGWGTGANVLTF. CDR3 nucleotides: TGCGCCAGCAGCTTCGGTTGGGGAACTGGGGCCAACGTCCTGACTTTC.

This chain joins TRBV5-4 and TRBJ2-7; 9 bases map to TRBD2. Germline CDR1 SGHNT, CDR2 YYREEE (reference sequence). CDR3 length: 14 residues. J was trimmed by 7 bases and V by 0 bases; bases with no gene match: 5. CDR3 amino acids: CASSLDARGGEQYF. DNA of the CDR3: TGTGCCAGCAGCTTGGATGCGCGGGGGGGGGAGCAGTACTTC.

The chain links TRBV5-5 to TRBJ1-3; D perhaps matches TRBD1 (5 bases). This CDR3 is built from 16 residues. Trimming removed 0 bases at V and 0 bases at J, with 10 bases between. Germline V gene lookup returns CDR1 SGHKS and CDR2 YYEKEE (reference sequence). The chain's CDR3 is CASSLGGAFSGNTIYF. The CDR3 DNA sequence: TGTGCCAGCAGCTTGGGAGGGGCATTCTCTGGAAACACCATATATTTT.

This rearrangement joins TRBV18 to TRBJ1-2; the D is unclear. The CDR3 length is 14 residues. The ends were cut back, 6 bases at V and 5 bases at J, with 16 bases in the middle. CDR1 is KGHSH, CDR2 LQKENI, per germline. Here the CDR3 DNA reads TGTGCCAGCTCGCTCCGCACTGTTGAATATGGCTACACCTTC. Translating it yields CASSLRTVEYGYTF.

The chain joins TRBV5-6 to TRBJ1-4; D ambiguous. Per the germline V gene, CDR1 is SGHDT and CDR2 is YYEEEE. V lost 4 bases, J lost 6 bases, and 13 bases lay in between. The CDR3 consists of 14 residues. The DNA of the CDR3 is TGTGCCAGCAGCCGGCGGAGCGGAGATGAAAAACTGTTTTTT. This translates into CASSRRSGDEKLFF.

Here the CDR3 DNA reads TGCGCCAGCAGCTTGGAAGGGCAGGGGGACCAGCCCCAGCATTTT. As protein: CASSLEGQGDQPQHF. The rearrangement joins TRBV5-1 to TRBJ1-5, with 7 bases matching TRBD1. The CDR3 is 15 amino acids. CDR1 SGHRS and CDR2 YFSETQ come from the germline V gene. V shed 0 bases and J 7 bases; nucleotides not matched to a gene: 7.

J is TRBJ1-1 and V is TRBV6-4; D is perhaps TRBD1 (5 bases). V lost 6 bases, J lost 3 bases, and 14 bases lay in between. This CDR3 has 14 residues. Germline assignment: CDR1 MRHNA and CDR2 SNTAGT. The DNA of the CDR3 is TGTGCCAGCAGAAATACAGACAGAGACACTGAAGCTTTCTTT. Amino acid sequence: CASRNTDRDTEAFF.

This clone was picked up one time. The chain uses TRBV9 and TRBJ2-3; D may be TRBD2 (6 bases). The CDR3 runs to 14 residues. Trimming left V 4 bases short and J 0 bases short, with 9 bases between. CDR1 and CDR2 (germline): SGDLS, YYNGEE. CDR3: CASSLGTSTDTQYF. The CDR3 nucleotides are TGTGCCAGCAGCCTAGGGACTAGCACAGATACGCAGTATTTT.

This rearrangement joins TRBV19 to TRBJ2-7, with D maybe TRBD1 (5 bases). Germline V lookup: CDR1 LNHDA, CDR2 SQIVND (reference sequence). The CDR3 is 14 amino acids. Trimming shortened V by 4 bases and J by 5 bases, and 15 bases separated the two germline ends. The CDR3 spells CASSKGSGSHEQYF. As DNA, the CDR3 is TGTGCCAGTAGTAAGGGGTCGGGTTCCCACGAGCAGTACTTC.